One and the same sample provided the 31 T cell receptor beta chains below, sequenced in a study of blood T cells in healthy people across ages. The authors ran a second PCR of about 7 to 11 cycles using a sample-barcoded 5' primer and a J-beta primer mix. One entry per CDR3 protein, called by TCRdb with MiXCR from the 5' RACE reads. Here the sample spans about 1.6 million distinct CDR3 sequences, roughly 32% being singletons. The material sequenced was blood. Source of these receptors: a woman aged 25-40 years in good health.

V is TRBV29-1 and J is TRBJ2-5; maybe TRBD1 (5 bases). CDR1 SQVTM and CDR2 ANQGSEA come from the germline V gene. V lost 1 base and J lost 5, with 11 bases in between. The CDR3 is made up of 13 amino acids. CDR3 sequence reads: CSVEVKGLETQYF. For the CDR3, the DNA is TGCAGCGTTGAAGTTAAGGGGTTGGAGACCCAGTACTTC.

The chain recombines TRBV15 with TRBJ2-4; tentatively, D is TRBD2 (5 bases). CDR3 size: 17 residues. V gave up 0 bases and J gave up 3 bases, with 15 bases separating them. CDR1 and CDR2 from the germline V gene are LNHNV and YYDKDF (reference sequence). The CDR3 sequence: CATSRDTRERLKNIQYF. For the CDR3, the DNA is TGTGCCACCAGCAGAGATACGAGGGAGAGGCTCAAAAACATTCAGTACTTC. The variable domain in full, with the rest retrieved from reference TRBV15 and TRBJ2-4, is DAMVIQNPRYQVTQFGKPVTLSCSQTLNHNVMYWYQQKSSQAPKLLFHYYDKDFNNEADTPDNFQSRRPNTSFCFLDIRSPGLGDTAMYLCATSRDTRERLKNIQYFGAGTRLSVL.

The V call is TRBV7-8, the J call TRBJ2-3; D possibly corresponds to TRBD2 (5 bases). The CDR3 length is 15 residues. V was clipped by 6 bases and J by 3 bases, with 16 bases between them. Germline lookup yields CDR1 SGHVS and CDR2 FQNEAQ. The CDR3 loop reads CASRLERAGTDTQYF. The DNA for the CDR3 is TGTGCCAGCAGACTAGAGAGGGCTGGGACAGATACGCAGTATTTT.

The chain has TRBV5-1 and TRBJ2-7; 7 bases agree with TRBD1. This CDR3 is built from 15 residues. In germline, CDR1 is SGHRS, CDR2 YFSETQ. Germline trimming cut 1 base from V and 2 bases from J; bases unmatched to any gene: 6. The CDR3 spells CASSLSGTAPYEQYF. CDR3 sequence (DNA): TGCGCCAGCAGCTTGAGTGGGACAGCACCCTACGAGCAGTACTTC.

This clonotype turned up a few times. The V call is TRBV3-1, the J call TRBJ2-3; D gene uncertain. Per germline, CDR1 LGHDT and CDR2 YNNKEL (reference sequence). This CDR3 is 13 amino acids long. The ends were cut back, 5 bases at V and 4 bases at J, with 10 bases in the middle. Here the CDR3 DNA reads TGTGCCAGCAGCTTCAGGCCTCCAGATACGCAGTATTTT. Encoded protein: CASSFRPPDTQYF.

There are many counts of this clonotype. J is TRBJ2-7 and V is TRBV12-3 or TRBV12-4; 8 nucleotides line up with TRBD2. Trimming took 6 bases from V and 0 from J; bases not matched to a gene: 7. CDR3 size: 15 residues. The CDR3 loop is CASSLTSDLSYEQYF. The CDR3 coding sequence is TGTGCCAGCAGCCTGACTAGCGACCTCTCCTACGAGCAGTACTTC.

In this sample, this clonotype turned up a few times. This chain joins TRBV4-1 and TRBJ2-7, with 7 bases aligning to TRBD1. CDR1 and CDR2 (germline): MGHRA, YSYEKL. Trimming took 4 bases from V and 2 from J; bases not matched to a gene: 11. The CDR3 is made up of 16 amino acids. The CDR3 region is CASSREYPGQTYEQYF. CDR3 nucleotides: TGCGCCAGCAGCCGAGAGTATCCGGGACAGACCTACGAGCAGTACTTC.

The J gene is TRBJ2-1, the V gene TRBV5-4, with D tentatively TRBD2 (6 bases). V was clipped by 3 bases and J by 10 bases, with 17 bases between them. The CDR3 totals 14 residues. Germline loops: CDR1 SGHNT, CDR2 YYREEE (reference sequence). DNA for the CDR3: TGTGCCAGCAGCTCCGGGACTTCCCGTCGGGAGCAGTTCTTC. Protein sequence: CASSSGTSRREQFF.

This clonotype was counted a few times. This chain joins TRBV20-1 and TRBJ2-5, with D maybe TRBD1 (5 bases). Germline V gene data show CDR1 as DFQATT and CDR2 as SNEGSKA (reference sequence). The CDR3 spans 14 residues. V lost 3 bases and J lost 1, with 12 bases in between. CDR3 sequence reads: CSARRRQGQETQYF. The DNA for the CDR3 is TGCAGTGCTAGGCGCCGGCAGGGCCAAGAGACCCAGTACTTC.

About this clonotype itself: One end of the junction varies from germline; a read error may be responsible. The CDR3 sequence: CASSFGLAYFSSYERYF. As DNA, the CDR3 is TGTGCCAGCAGTTTCGGACTAGCCTATTTTTCCTCCTACGAGCGGTACTTC. V and J are TRBV12-3 or TRBV12-4 and TRBJ2-7, with TRBD2 matching over 8 bases. The CDR3 length is 17 residues.

In this sample, this clonotype turned up a few times. The junction departs from the called germline gene at one end, perhaps through a read error. This chain joins TRBV29-1 and TRBJ2-6; tentative D call: TRBD2 (7 bases). CDR1 and CDR2 from the germline V gene are SQVTM and ANQGSEA. The CDR3 has 17 residues. In nucleotides, the CDR3 is TGCAGCGTTGCCCAAGGGGGAGGGAACTCTGGGGCCAACATCCTGACTTTC. This encodes CSVAQGGGNSGANILTF. The complete variable domain, with remaining parts taken from reference TRBV29-1 and TRBJ2-6, reads SAVISQKPSRDICQRGTSLTIQCQVDSQVTMMFWYRQQPGQSLTLIATANQGSEATYESGFVIDKFPISRPNLTFSTLTVSNMSPEDSSIYLCSVAQGGGNSGANILTFGAGSRLTVL.

The table lists this clonotype with a few counts. The chain is built from TRBV9 and TRBJ1-2, with 7 bases matching TRBD1. The trim removed 0 bases at V and 8 bases at J, leaving 4 bases unmatched. Germline CDR1 and CDR2: SGDLS and YYNGEE. The CDR3 has 13 residues. This CDR3 reads CASSVATGEGYTF. The CDR3 DNA sequence: TGTGCCAGCAGCGTAGCAACAGGGGAAGGCTACACCTTC.

In its sample, this clonotype was seen a few times. J is TRBJ1-1 and V is TRBV6-6; a possible D gene is TRBD1 (5 bases). V lost 6 bases and J 1 base, leaving 15 bases between the germline ends. Germline values: CDR1 MNHNY, CDR2 SVGAGI (reference sequence). The CDR3 runs to 15 residues. The CDR3: CASRLFRGTNTEAFF. The CDR3 DNA reads as TGTGCCAGCAGATTGTTCCGGGGCACGAACACTGAAGCTTTCTTT.

A note on this clonotype: A much larger clone is a single base away; this may be a read error. The CDR3 sequence: CASSWDGQSSYEQYF. The CDR3 DNA reads as TGCGCCAGCAGCTGGGATGGGCAAAGCTCCTACGAGCAGTACTTC. This chain connects TRBV5-1 to TRBJ2-7, with D unresolved. The germline CDR1 and CDR2 sequences are SGHRS and YFSETQ. The CDR3 totals 15 residues. Trimming pared 3 bases from V and 0 bases from J, leaving 13 bases between.

This clonotype was counted only a few times. This chain uses TRBV4-1 with TRBJ1-6; no clear D gene. Germline lookup yields CDR1 MGHRA and CDR2 YSYEKL. This CDR3 is built from 13 residues. Trimming shortened V by 2 bases and J by 11 bases, and 10 bases separated the two germline ends. The DNA for the CDR3 is TGCGCCAGCAGCCAATCTGGTTGGCCACCCCTCCACTTT. Its translation is CASSQSGWPPLHF.

The J gene is TRBJ2-1, the V gene TRBV6-1; D perhaps matches TRBD2 (6 bases). The germline gives CDR1 MNHNS, CDR2 SASEGT. This CDR3 contains 14 residues. Trimming took off 8 bases at V and 0 bases at J, with 11 bases between the two ends. In DNA form, the CDR3 reads TGTGCCAGCGGGAGCGGGTTCTCCTACAATGAGCAGTTCTTC. Translated, it gives CASGSGFSYNEQFF.

The chain has TRBV6-1 and TRBJ2-5; D is ambiguous. Trimming pared 2 bases from V and 11 bases from J, leaving 12 bases between. Looked up from germline, CDR1 is MNHNS and CDR2 is SASEGT. CDR3 length equals 12 residues. The CDR3 nucleotides read TGTGCCAGCAGTGAAATTTTCAATGAGCAGTACTTC. As protein: CASSEIFNEQYF.

This clonotype has just a few counts. The V call is TRBV6-1, the J call TRBJ1-5, with a tentative D call TRBD1 (6 bases). The V end was cut by 6 bases, the J end by 7 bases, with 13 bases between. CDR1 is MNHNS, CDR2 SASEGT, per germline. The CDR3 covers 13 residues. CDR3: CASSEGGGQPQHF. In DNA form, the CDR3 reads TGTGCCAGCAGCGAGGGCGGGGGCCAGCCCCAGCATTTT.

V gene TRBV5-1 combines with J gene TRBJ2-7, with D tentatively TRBD1 (6 bases). Trimming shortened V by 0 bases and J by 7 bases, and 14 bases separated the two germline ends. Per germline, CDR1 SGHRS and CDR2 YFSETQ. The CDR3 extends over 14 amino acids. The CDR3 DNA reads as TGCGCCAGCAGCTTGGAACAGGGTCCCCGGGAGCAGTACTTC. This encodes CASSLEQGPREQYF.

This clonotype was counted a few times. The chain joins TRBV28 to TRBJ2-6, with TRBD2 matching 7 bases. V gave up 4 bases and J gave up 1 base; unmatched junction bases: 19. There are 21 residues in the CDR3. In germline, CDR1 is MDHEN, CDR2 SYDVKM. The CDR3 reads CASSSHKFREGLKSGANVLTF. The CDR3 DNA reads as TGTGCCAGCAGTTCTCACAAATTCAGGGAGGGACTGAAGTCTGGGGCCAACGTCCTGACTTTC.

This clonotype has a handful of counts. This chain uses TRBV20-1 with TRBJ2-5; D may correspond to TRBD1 or TRBD2 (5 bases each). Per the germline V gene, CDR1 is DFQATT and CDR2 is SNEGSKA (reference sequence). Deletions cut 4 bases from V and 5 bases from J, with 14 bases between. The CDR3 has 13 amino acids. The CDR3 reads CSATRGDWETQYF. DNA of the CDR3: TGCAGTGCTACTCGAGGGGATTGGGAGACCCAGTACTTC.

This clonotype was found many times. Mismatch with germline at one junction end may stem from a read error. The chain links TRBV28 to TRBJ2-1; D is unclear. The CDR3 is 12 residues long. CDR1 and CDR2 (germline): MDHEN, SYDVKM. This CDR3 is CASSFTYNEQFF. The DNA for the CDR3 is TGCGCCAGCAGCTTCACCTACAATGAGCAGTTCTTC.

This clonotype was seen ten or more times. J is TRBJ2-3 and V is TRBV5-1; D is undetermined. Germline V gene data show CDR1 as SGHRS and CDR2 as YFSETQ. The CDR3 consists of 14 residues. V was shortened by 0 bases and J by 2 bases, with 7 bases between the two germline ends. CDR3: CASSLGPLTDTQYF. The DNA for the CDR3 is TGCGCCAGCAGCTTGGGACCACTCACAGATACGCAGTATTTT. The entire variable domain, with the rest obtained from reference TRBV5-1 and TRBJ2-3, is as follows: KAGVTQTPRYLIKTRGQQVTLSCSPISGHRSVSWYQQTPGQGLQFLFEYFSETQRNKGNFPGRFSGRQFSNSRSEMNVSTLELGDSALYLCASSLGPLTDTQYFGPGTRLTVL.

This sequence joins TRBV7-3 and TRBJ2-1; TRBD2 matches at 13 bases. Germline CDR1 and CDR2: SGHTA and FQGTGA. The CDR3 has 16 amino acids. V lost 4 bases, J lost 3 bases, and 3 bases stayed unmatched. The chain's CDR3 is CASSYGTSGDYNEQFF. DNA for the CDR3: TGTGCCAGCAGCTACGGGACTAGCGGGGACTACAATGAGCAGTTCTTC.

This clonotype was observed a few times. The chain carries TRBV20-1 and TRBJ1-5; weak D call: TRBD1 (5 bases). V lost 6 bases to trimming and J lost 3 bases, with 12 bases between them. This CDR3 has 13 amino acids. Germline values: CDR1 DFQATT, CDR2 SNEGSKA (reference sequence). This CDR3 is CSAMGETNQPQHF. The CDR3 DNA sequence: TGCAGTGCCATGGGGGAGACCAATCAGCCCCAGCATTTT.

The V and J genes are TRBV2 and TRBJ2-7; D gene ambiguous. Germline lookup yields CDR1 SNHLY and CDR2 FYNNEI. The CDR3 is 13 residues long. V lost 7 bases to trimming and J lost 3 bases, with 13 bases between them. CDR3 DNA sequence: TGTGCCAGCAATACGGCGACGGGCTACGAGCAGTACTTC. It codes for CASNTATGYEQYF. Drawing the rest from reference TRBV2 and TRBJ2-7, the complete variable domain is EPEVTQTPSHQVTQMGQEVILRCVPISNHLYFYWYRQILGQKVEFLVSFYNNEISEKSEIFDDQFSVERPDGSNFTLKIRSTKLEDSAMYFCASNTATGYEQYFGPGTRLTVT.

This clonotype appeared a few times. The chain couples TRBV9 to TRBJ2-5; no definite D call. CDR1 and CDR2 (germline): SGDLS, YYNGEE. V lost 3 bases and J lost 10, with 13 bases in between. The CDR3 is made up of 12 amino acids. CDR3 in amino acids: CASSAKSGYQYF. In nucleotides, the CDR3 is TGTGCCAGCAGCGCAAAATCCGGGTACCAGTACTTC. The complete variable domain, with remaining parts taken from reference TRBV9 and TRBJ2-5, reads DSGVTQTPKHLITATGQRVTLRCSPRSGDLSVYWYQQSLDQGLQFLIQYYNGEERAKGNILERFSAQQFPDLHSELNLSSLELGDSALYFCASSAKSGYQYFGPGTRLLVL.

The rearrangement links TRBV20-1 to TRBJ2-1; D not certain. Trimming took 6 bases from V and 4 from J, leaving 7 bases between them. Looked up from germline, CDR1 is DFQATT and CDR2 is SNEGSKA (reference sequence). This CDR3 has 11 amino acids. The CDR3 region is CSADWYNEQFF. The CDR3 bases are TGCAGTGCCGACTGGTACAATGAGCAGTTCTTC.

The rearrangement uses TRBV12-3 or TRBV12-4 and TRBJ1-4; D might be TRBD1 (5 bases). The length of the CDR3 is 14 residues. V lost 5 bases, J lost 10 bases, and 17 bases lay in between. The CDR3 DNA is TGTGCCAGCAGTCCGGGGGGGGGTGCCGGAAAACTGTTTTTT. Its translation: CASSPGGGAGKLFF.

The CDR3 reads CATGTAWNEQFF. The DNA of the CDR3 is TGTGCCACCGGGACAGCCTGGAATGAGCAGTTCTTC. This chain uses TRBV27 with TRBJ2-1; 7 bases fit TRBD1. Germline CDR1 reads MNHEY; CDR2 reads SMNVEV (reference sequence). The CDR3 sequence is 12 residues long. The trim removed 10 bases at V and 7 bases at J, leaving 7 bases unmatched.

This chain uses TRBV20-1 with TRBJ1-3; D gene unclear. V shed 3 bases and J shed 4 bases, with 10 bases lying between them. The CDR3 is 13 residues long. Germline V gene data show CDR1 as DFQATT and CDR2 as SNEGSKA (reference sequence). The DNA for the CDR3 is TGCAGTGCTAGCGGCGGGGTCGGAAACACCATATATTTT. It translates to CSASGGVGNTIYF.